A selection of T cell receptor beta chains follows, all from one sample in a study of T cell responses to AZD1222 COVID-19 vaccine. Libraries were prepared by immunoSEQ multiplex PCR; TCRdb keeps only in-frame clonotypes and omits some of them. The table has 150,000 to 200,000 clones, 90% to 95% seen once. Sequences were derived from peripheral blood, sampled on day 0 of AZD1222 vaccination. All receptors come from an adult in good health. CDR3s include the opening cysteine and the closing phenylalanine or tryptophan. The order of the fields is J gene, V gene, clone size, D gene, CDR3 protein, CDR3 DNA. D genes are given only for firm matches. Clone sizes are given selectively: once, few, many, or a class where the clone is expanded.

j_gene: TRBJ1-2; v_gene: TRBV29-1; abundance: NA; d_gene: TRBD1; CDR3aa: CSVDRTGTYGYTF; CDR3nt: TGCAGCGTTGATAGGACAGGGACCTATGGCTACACCTTC
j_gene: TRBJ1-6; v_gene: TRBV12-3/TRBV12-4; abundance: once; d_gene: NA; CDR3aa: CASTMGPYPLHF; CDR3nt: TGTGCCAGCACCATGGGGCCCTATCCCCTCCACTTT
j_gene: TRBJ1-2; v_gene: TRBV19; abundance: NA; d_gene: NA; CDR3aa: CASAIGYGYTF; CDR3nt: TGTGCCAGTGCAATAGGCTATGGCTACACCTTC
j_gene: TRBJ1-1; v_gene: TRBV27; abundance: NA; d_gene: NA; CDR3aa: CASRFSMNTEAFF; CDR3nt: TGTGCCAGCAGGTTCTCCATGAACACTGAAGCTTTCTTT
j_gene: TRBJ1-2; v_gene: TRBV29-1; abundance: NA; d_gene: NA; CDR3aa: CSVSGGNYGYTF; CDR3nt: TGCAGCGTTTCGGGGGGAAACTATGGCTACACCTTC
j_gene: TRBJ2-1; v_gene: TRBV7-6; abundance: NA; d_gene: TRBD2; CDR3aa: CASSLRPGTSGGTLSYNEQFF; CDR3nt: TGTGCCAGCAGCTTACGGCCTGGGACTAGCGGGGGGACCCTTTCCTACAATGAGCAGTTCTTC
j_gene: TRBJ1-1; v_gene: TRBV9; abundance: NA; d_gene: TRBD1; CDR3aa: CASPRGESFTEAFF; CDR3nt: TGTGCCAGCCCCAGGGGGGAAAGTTTCACTGAAGCTTTCTTT
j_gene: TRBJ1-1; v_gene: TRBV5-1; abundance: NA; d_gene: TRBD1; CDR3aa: CASSNRDRGGSTEAFF; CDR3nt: TGCGCCAGCAGCAACCGGGACAGGGGAGGGTCCACTGAAGCTTTCTTT
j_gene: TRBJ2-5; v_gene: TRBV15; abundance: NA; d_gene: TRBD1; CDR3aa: CATSRVPTGEETQYF; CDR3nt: TGTGCCACCAGCAGAGTCCCCACAGGGGAAGAGACCCAGTACTTC
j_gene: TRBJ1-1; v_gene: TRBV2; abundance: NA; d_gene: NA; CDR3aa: CASSYDRNTEAFF; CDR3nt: TGTGCCAGCAGTTACGACAGGAACACTGAAGCTTTCTTT
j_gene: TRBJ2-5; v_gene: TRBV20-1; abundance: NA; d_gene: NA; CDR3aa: CSAGRGETQYF; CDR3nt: TGCAGTGCTGGCAGGGGTGAGACCCAGTACTTC
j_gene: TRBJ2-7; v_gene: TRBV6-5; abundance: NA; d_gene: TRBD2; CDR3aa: CASSPRLALSYEQYF; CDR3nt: TGTGCCAGCAGTCCCAGACTAGCTCTCTCCTACGAGCAGTACTTC
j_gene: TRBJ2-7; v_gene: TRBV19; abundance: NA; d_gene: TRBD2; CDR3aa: CASSSLAGSWAEQYF; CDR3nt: TGTGCCAGTAGTTCATTAGCGGGATCGTGGGCCGAGCAGTACTTC
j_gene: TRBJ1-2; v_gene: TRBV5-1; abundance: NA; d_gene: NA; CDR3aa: CASSPGGQTYGYTF; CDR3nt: TGCGCCAGCAGCCCCGGGGGGCAAACCTATGGCTACACCTTC
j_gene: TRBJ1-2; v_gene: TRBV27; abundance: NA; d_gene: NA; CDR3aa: CASSLERGGTDGYTF; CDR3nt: TGTGCCAGCAGTTTAGAAAGGGGGGGCACGGATGGCTACACCTTC
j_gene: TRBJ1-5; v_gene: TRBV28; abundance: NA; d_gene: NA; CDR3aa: CASSSERHQPQHF; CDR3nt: TGTGCCAGCAGTTCGGAACGGCATCAGCCCCAGCATTTT
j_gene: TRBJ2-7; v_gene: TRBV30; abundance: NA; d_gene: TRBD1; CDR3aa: CAGDRRSSYEQYF; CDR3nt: TGTGCCGGGGACAGGCGCAGCTCCTACGAGCAGTACTTC
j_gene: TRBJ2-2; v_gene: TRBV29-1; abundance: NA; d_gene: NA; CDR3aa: CSATSSTGELFF; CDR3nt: TGCAGCGCGACCTCGAGCACCGGGGAGCTGTTTTTT
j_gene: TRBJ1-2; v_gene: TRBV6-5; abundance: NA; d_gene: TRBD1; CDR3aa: CASRQGVGGYTF; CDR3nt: TGTGCCAGCAGACAGGGGGTCGGTGGCTACACCTTC
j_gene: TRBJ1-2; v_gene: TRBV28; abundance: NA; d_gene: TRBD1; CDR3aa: CASSQGGANYGYTF; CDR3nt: TGTGCCAGCAGTCAGGGGGGAGCTAACTATGGCTACACCTTC
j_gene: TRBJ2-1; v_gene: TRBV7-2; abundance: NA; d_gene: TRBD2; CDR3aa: CASSLDGGDYNEQFF; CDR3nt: TGTGCCAGCAGCTTAGACGGGGGGGATTACAATGAGCAGTTCTTC
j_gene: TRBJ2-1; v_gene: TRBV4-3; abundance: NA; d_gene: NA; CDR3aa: CASSQEGSNGGNEQFF; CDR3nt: TGCGCCAGCAGCCAAGAAGGTTCCAATGGAGGCAATGAGCAGTTCTTC
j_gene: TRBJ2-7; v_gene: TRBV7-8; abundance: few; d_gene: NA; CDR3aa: CASSLAGSYYEQYF; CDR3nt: TGTGCCAGCAGCTTAGCCGGGTCTTATTACGAGCAGTACTTC
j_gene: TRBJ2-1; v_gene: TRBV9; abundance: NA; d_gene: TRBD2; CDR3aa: CASSAGLAGFDEQFF; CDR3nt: TGTGCCAGCAGCGCCGGACTAGCGGGGTTTGATGAGCAGTTCTTC
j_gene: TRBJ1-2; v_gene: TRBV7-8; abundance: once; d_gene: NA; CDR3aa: CASSLELGAFNYGYTF; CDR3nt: TGTGCCAGCAGCTTAGAATTGGGGGCCTTCAACTATGGCTACACCTTC
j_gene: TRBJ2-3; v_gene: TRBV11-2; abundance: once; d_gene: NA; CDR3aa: CASSRTGEAQYF; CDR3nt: TGTGCCAGCAGCCGAACAGGGGAGGCGCAGTATTTT
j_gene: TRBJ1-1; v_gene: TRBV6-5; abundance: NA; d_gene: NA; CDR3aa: CASSQTNTEAFF; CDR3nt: TGTGCCAGCAGTCAAACAAACACTGAAGCTTTCTTT
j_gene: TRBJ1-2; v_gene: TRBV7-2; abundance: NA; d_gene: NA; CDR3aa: CASSLGSITNYGYTF; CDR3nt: TGTGCCAGCAGCTTGGGGAGTATTACTAACTATGGCTACACCTTC
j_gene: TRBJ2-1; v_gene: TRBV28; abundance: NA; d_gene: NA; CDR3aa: CASVSMRAYNEQFF; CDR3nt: TGTGCCAGCGTATCAATGAGGGCCTACAATGAGCAGTTCTTC
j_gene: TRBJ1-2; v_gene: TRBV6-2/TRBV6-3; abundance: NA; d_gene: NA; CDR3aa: CASSYNRATDYGYTF; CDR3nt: TGTGCCAGCAGTTACAACAGAGCAACTGACTATGGCTACACCTTC
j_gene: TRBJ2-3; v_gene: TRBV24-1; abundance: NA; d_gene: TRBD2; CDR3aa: CATSAEAGGPDTQYF; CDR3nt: TGTGCCACCAGTGCGGAAGCGGGAGGTCCAGATACGCAGTATTTT
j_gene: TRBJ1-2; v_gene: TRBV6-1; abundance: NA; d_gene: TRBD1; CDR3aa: CASSEQWDRGVSTF; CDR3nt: TGTGCCAGCAGTGAACAGTGGGACAGGGGAGTGAGCACCTTC
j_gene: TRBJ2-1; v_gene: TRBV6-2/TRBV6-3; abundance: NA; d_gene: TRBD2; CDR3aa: CASSLSGGTNEQFF; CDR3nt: TGTGCCAGCAGTCTCAGCGGGGGGACCAATGAGCAGTTCTTC
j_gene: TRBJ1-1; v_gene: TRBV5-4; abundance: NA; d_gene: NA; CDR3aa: CASSLDRAGAFF; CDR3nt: TGTGCCAGCAGCTTGGACAGGGCGGGAGCTTTCTTT
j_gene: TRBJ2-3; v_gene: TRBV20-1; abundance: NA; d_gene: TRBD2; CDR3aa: CSASDRGGASDTQYF; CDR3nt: TGCAGTGCTAGTGATCGCGGGGGGGCTTCAGATACGCAGTATTTT
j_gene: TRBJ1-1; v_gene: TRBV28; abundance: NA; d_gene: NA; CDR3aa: CASTLGSRSTTEAFF; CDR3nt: TGTGCCAGCACCCTGGGTTCGCGAAGTACAACTGAAGCTTTCTTT
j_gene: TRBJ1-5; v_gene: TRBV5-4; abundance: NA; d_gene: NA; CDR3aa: CASSDGTGNQPQHF; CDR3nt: TGTGCCAGCAGCGACGGGACGGGAAATCAGCCCCAGCATTTT
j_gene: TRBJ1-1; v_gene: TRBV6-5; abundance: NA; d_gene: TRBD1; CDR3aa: CASSKGQANTEAFF; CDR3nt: TGTGCCAGCAGTAAGGGACAGGCGAACACTGAAGCTTTCTTT
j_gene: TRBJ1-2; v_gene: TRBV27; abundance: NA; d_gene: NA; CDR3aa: CASSLPTGWGYTF; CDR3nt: TGTGCCAGCAGTTTACCCACCGGTTGGGGCTACACCTTC
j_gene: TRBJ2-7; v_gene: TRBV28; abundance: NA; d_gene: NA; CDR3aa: CASSLSGQGGHEQYF; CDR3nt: TGTGCCAGCAGCCTGTCGGGCCAGGGTGGGCACGAGCAGTACTTC
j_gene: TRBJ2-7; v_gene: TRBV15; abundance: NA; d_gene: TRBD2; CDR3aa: CATSRDIGRGASYEQYF; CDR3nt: TGTGCCACCAGCAGAGATATTGGGCGGGGGGCCTCCTACGAGCAGTACTTC
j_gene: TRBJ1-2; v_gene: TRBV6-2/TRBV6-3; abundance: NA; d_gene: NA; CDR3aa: CASSKRGSNYGYTF; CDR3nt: TGTGCCAGCAGTAAGAGGGGTTCTAACTATGGCTACACCTTC
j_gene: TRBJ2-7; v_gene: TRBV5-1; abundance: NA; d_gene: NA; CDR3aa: CASSLDVGKINEQYF; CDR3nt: TGCGCCAGCAGCTTGGATGTTGGGAAGATCAACGAGCAGTACTTC
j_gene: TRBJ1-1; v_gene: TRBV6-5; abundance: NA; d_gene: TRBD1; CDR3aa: CASSYPQTGGTEAFF; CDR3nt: TGTGCCAGCAGTTACCCGCAGACAGGGGGCACTGAAGCTTTCTTT